This T cell receptor beta chain emerged from a study of beta chain features in type 1 diabetes. The study, taken as a whole, reports: Compared with healthy donors, patients appeared to share more similar naive, central memory and regulatory TCRB repertoires. A moderate, significant TCRB CDR3 shortening appeared in type 1 diabetes across four CD4+ subsets. Researchers caution that PCR might favor shorter templates, equally among patients and controls.

The germline gives CDR1 SQVTM, CDR2 ANQGSEA. After removal of 0 bases from V and 8 bases from J, the junction contained 4 bases not matched to a gene. This CDR3 is built from 13 residues. Details on this clone: What it recognizes is unknown.

The sequenced template was cDNA made from the entire isolated RNA. Only in-frame clones appear in the TCRdb table, and some are missing; sequencing was by immunoSEQ multiplex PCR. The table records around 180,000 clones, 7.8% of them present only once. Only one heparinised blood draw was taken per donor, and its volume averaged about 116 mL. Sorting that relied on CD45RO/CCR7/CD25/CD127/CD95/CD27 yielded CD4+ naive, central memory, regulatory and stem cell-like memory cells. Sequenced: central memory CD4+ T cells from blood. The sequence was obtained from a woman aged 40 to 50 with type 1 diabetes. The chain recombines TRBV29-1 with TRBJ2-4, with 7 bases that match TRBD2. CDR3 nucleotide sequence: TGCAGCGTTGAAGAGAGCCGGGGGGACATTCAGTACTTC. Translated, it gives CSVEESRGDIQYF.